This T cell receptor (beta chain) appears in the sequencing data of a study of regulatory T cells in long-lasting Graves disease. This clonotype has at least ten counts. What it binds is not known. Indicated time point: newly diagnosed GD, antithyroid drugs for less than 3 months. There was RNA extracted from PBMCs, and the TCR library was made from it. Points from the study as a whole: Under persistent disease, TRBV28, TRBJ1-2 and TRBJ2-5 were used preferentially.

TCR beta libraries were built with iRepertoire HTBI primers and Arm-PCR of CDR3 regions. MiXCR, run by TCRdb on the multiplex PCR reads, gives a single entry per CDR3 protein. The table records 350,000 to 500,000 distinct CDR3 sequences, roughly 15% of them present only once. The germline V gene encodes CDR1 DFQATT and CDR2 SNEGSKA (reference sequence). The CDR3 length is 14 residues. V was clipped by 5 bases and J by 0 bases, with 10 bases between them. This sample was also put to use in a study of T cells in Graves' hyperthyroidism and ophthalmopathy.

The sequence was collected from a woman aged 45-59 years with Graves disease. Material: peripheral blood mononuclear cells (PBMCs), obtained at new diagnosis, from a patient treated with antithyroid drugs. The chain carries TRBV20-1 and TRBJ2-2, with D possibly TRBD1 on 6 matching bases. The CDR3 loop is CSAQGSTNTGELFF. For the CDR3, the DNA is TGCAGTGCTCAGGGGTCGACGAACACCGGGGAGCTGTTTTTT.